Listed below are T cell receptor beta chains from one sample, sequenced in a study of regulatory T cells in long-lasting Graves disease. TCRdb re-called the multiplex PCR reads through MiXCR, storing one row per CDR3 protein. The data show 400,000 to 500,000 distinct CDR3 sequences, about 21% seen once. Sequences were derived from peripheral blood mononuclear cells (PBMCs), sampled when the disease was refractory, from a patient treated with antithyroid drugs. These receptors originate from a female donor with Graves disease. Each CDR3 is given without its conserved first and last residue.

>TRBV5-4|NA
ASSGSGGYNEQF
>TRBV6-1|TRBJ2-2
ASRGGGLAGRAGELF
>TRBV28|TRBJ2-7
ASSPVGGGWLAGAEQY
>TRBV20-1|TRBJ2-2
SANLGQAPNTGELF
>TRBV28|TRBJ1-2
ATYRTGVFYGYT
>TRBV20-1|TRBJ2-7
SAPQATGAYEQY
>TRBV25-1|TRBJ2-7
ASSGRGGATYEQY
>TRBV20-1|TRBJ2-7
SAIGGGATYEQY
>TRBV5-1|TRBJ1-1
ASSLDDRDSNTEAF
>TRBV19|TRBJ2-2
ASSSGGGPGELF
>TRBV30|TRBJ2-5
AWGDRGWYQETQY
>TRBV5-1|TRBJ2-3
ASGTSGHSTDTQY
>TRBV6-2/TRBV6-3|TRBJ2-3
ASSYAGVGTDTQY